This T cell receptor (beta chain) was retrieved from a study of control samples from healthy donors and cancer patients. The repertoire was sequenced with immunoSEQ multiplex PCR; TCRdb's copy has only in-frame clones and lacks some. The sample holds 80,000 to 85,000 clones, about 88% seen once. CDR1 is SQVTM, CDR2 ANQGSEA, per germline. CDR3 length equals 13 residues. Trimming left V 2 bases short and J 2 bases short, with 9 bases between. The specimen was blood. V usage is TRBV29-1 and J usage is TRBJ1-2; possible D gene TRBD1, 5 bases. The TCR sequence derives from a woman in her forties or fifties in good health. CDR3 residues: CSVELGGNYGYTF. CDR3 in DNA: TGCAGCGTTGAATTGGGGGGGAACTATGGCTACACCTTC.